This T cell receptor (beta chain) was sequenced for a study of T cell repertoires in cytomegalovirus infection. Background on the study: Both recently identified HLA-C-restricted and well-studied HLA-B-restricted CMV epitopes were used in the study. Both a matching HLA type and CMV infection were indicated by public TCR beta signatures.

Using its own MiXCR run on the reads, TCRdb lists one record per CDR3 protein. Counted here are about 770,000 distinct CDR3 sequences, roughly 29% occurring once; the ten biggest clones make up under 15%. The germline V and J ends were trimmed by 3 bases and 0 bases, with 14 bases remaining between them. The germline V gene encodes CDR1 MGHRA and CDR2 YSYEKL. The CDR3 has 16 amino acids. Details on this clonotype: Its antigen is currently unknown.

The sequence derives from a human donor in good health (CMV status not recorded). Some clones in this sample may be carry-over from other donors' samples. The material sequenced was cultured CD8+ T cells from PBMCs, taken from culture after CMV antigen stimulation. The chain is built from TRBV4-1 and TRBJ2-5; perhaps TRBD2 as D (6 bases). The CDR3 spells CASSQEFRDYQETQYF. The CDR3 coding sequence is TGCGCCAGCAGCCAGGAATTCCGGGACTACCAAGAGACCCAGTACTTC.